This T cell receptor (beta chain) emerged from a study of T cells expressing NK-cell markers. About the study: Repertoires of TCR beta were obtained from T cells sorted as CD3+CD56+NKG2C+, CD3+CD56+NKG2C- and CD3+CD56-NKG2C+. Overall study findings and caveats: These same clonotypes (in several donors) also led the CD3+CD56-NKG2C+ fraction.

Reanalyzing the 5' RACE reads, TCRdb keeps one entry per CDR3 protein, without DNA. This sample's clone table lists about 550,000 distinct CDR3 sequences. CDR1 SQVTM and CDR2 ANQGSEA come from the germline V gene. CDR3 length: 14 residues. As regards this clonotype: The target antigen is unknown.

The sample taken for sequencing was blood T cells: a sorted CD56 or NKG2C T cell subset, CD4+ or CD8+ T cells, or bulk PBMC T cells (not recorded which). The gene calls are TRBV29-1 and TRBJ2-7; checking the TCRdb D call of TRBD1 is not possible without DNA. The receptor was isolated from a man between 18 and 35 years old in good health. This CDR3 reads CSVELVDRGRWQYF.